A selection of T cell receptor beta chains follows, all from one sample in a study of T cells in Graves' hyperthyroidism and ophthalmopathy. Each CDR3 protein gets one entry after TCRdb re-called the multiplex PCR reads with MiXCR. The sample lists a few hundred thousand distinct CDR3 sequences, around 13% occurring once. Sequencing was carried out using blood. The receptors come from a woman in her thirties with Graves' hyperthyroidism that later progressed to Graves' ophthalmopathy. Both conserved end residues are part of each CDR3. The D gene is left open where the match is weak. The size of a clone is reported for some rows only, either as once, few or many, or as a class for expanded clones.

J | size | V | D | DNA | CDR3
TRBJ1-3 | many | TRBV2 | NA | TGTGCCAGCAATCCAACCAGCTCTGGAAACACCATATATTTT | CASNPTSSGNTIYF
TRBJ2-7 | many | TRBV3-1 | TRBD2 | TGTGCCAGCAGCCCCCGAGCTAGCGGGCCTTCCTACGAGCAGTACTTC | CASSPRASGPSYEQYF
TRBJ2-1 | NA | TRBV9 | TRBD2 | TGTGCCAGCAGCGTAGGGACTAGCGTCTACAATGAGCAGTTCTTC | CASSVGTSVYNEQFF
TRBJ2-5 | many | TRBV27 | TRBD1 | TGTGCCAGCAGTTCAGACAGGGGGCTCAGGGAGACCCAGTACTTC | CASSSDRGLRETQYF
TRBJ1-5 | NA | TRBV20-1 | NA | TGCAGTGCTAGAACCGGATCAGATCAGCCCCAGCATTTT | CSARTGSDQPQHF
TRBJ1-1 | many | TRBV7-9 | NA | TGTGCCAGCAGAGAAACCGGGCTTTCCATTAGGGAAGCTTTCTTT | CASRETGLSIREAFF
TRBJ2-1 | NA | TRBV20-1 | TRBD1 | TGCAGTGCTAGAGACCGGGACAGGGGCTCCTACAATGAGCAGTTCTTC | CSARDRDRGSYNEQFF
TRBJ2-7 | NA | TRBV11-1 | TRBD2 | TGTGCCAGCAGCTTAGCGGGGGGGTCGACTAGCGGGGGCTACTACGAGCAGTACTTC | CASSLAGGSTSGGYYEQYF
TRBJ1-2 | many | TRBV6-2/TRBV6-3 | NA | TGTGCCACCTCACAGACAGCTAACTATGGCTACACCTTC | CATSQTANYGYTF
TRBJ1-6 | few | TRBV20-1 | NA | TGCAGTGCTGGCGGGGTTCAAAATTCACCCCTCCACTTT | CSAGGVQNSPLHF
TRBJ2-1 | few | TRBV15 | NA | TGTGCCACCAGCAGAGATCGCAGCAATGAGCAGTTCTTC | CATSRDRSNEQFF
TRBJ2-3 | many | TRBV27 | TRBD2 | TGTGCCAGTTTCGGGACTAGCGGATCCACAGATACGCAGTATTTT | CASFGTSGSTDTQYF
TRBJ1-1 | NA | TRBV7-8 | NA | TGTGCCAGCAGCTTGGGGTTGGACTCCCAGCTGAACACTGAAGCTTTCTTT | CASSLGLDSQLNTEAFF
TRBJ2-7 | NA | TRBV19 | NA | TGTGCCACCAACGGGGCAGGCAACGAGCAGTACTTC | CATNGAGNEQYF
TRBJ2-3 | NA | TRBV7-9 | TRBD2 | TGTGCCAGCAGCTTCCTCTTAAAATCCGGGACTAGTTTAAACGCGCAGTATTTT | CASSFLLKSGTSLNAQYF
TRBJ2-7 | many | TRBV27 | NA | TGTGCCAGCAGCCTAGTAGGGATGGGGGACGAGCAGTACTTC | CASSLVGMGDEQYF
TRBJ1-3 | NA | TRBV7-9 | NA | TGTGCCAGCGACGGACTCACTACCAGCTCTGGAAACACCATATATTTT | CASDGLTTSSGNTIYF
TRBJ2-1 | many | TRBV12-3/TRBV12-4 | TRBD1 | TGTGCCAGCACCACGGGACAGGGGTGGCATGAGCAGTTCTTC | CASTTGQGWHEQFF
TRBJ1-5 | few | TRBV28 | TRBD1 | TGTGCCAGCAGACCTACAGGGGGCGCCGGTCAGCCCCAGCATTTT | CASRPTGGAGQPQHF
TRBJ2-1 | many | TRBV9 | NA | TGTGCCAGCAGCGTCTCCCGGTACAATGAGCAGTTCTTC | CASSVSRYNEQFF
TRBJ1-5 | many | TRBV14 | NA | TGTGCCAGCAGCCAGCGGGGAGGGCAGCCCCAGCATTTT | CASSQRGGQPQHF
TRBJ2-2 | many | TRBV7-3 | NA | TGTGCCAGCAGCCCATCGGGACACCGGCCGAACACCGGGGAGCTGTTTTTT | CASSPSGHRPNTGELFF
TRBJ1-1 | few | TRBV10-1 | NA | TGCGCCAGCAGTGAGGGACTCAACACTGAAGCTTTCTTT | CASSEGLNTEAFF
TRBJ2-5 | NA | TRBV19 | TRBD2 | TGTGCCAGTAGTATTCTAGCGGGAGGGCCTGGATATGAGACCCAGTACTTC | CASSILAGGPGYETQYF
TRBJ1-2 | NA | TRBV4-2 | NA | TGTGCCAGCAGCCAATTGACAGCTTATGGCTACACCTTC | CASSQLTAYGYTF
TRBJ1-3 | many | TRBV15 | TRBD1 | TGTGCCACCAGCAGAGGTGAAGGGGGCGATGGAAACACCATATATTTT | CATSRGEGGDGNTIYF
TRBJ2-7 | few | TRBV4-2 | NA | TGTGCCAGCAGCCAAGATTTGTGGGATTACGGTGCCGAGCAGTACTTC | CASSQDLWDYGAEQYF
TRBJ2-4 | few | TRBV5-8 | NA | TGTGCCAGCGAGCGGGGAAACAGGGAGAACATTCAGTACTTC | CASERGNRENIQYF
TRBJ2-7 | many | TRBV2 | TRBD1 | TGTGCCAGCAGAGGACAGGTAGTCTCCTACGAGCAGTACTTC | CASRGQVVSYEQYF
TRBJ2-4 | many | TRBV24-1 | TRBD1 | TGTGCCACCAGTGATTTTTGGACAGGGGGGAAAAAAGCCAAAAACATTCAGTACTTC | CATSDFWTGGKKAKNIQYF
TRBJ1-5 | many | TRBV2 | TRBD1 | TGTGCCAGCAGTTCGACAGGGGTAATTCAGCCCCAGCATTTT | CASSSTGVIQPQHF
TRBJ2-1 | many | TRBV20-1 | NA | TGCAGTGCTATAGGAGCGGGCAAGAAGCAGTTCTTC | CSAIGAGKKQFF
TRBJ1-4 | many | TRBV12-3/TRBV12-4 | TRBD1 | TGTGCCAGCAGGCTACAGGGGGCGAAAGAAAAACTGTTTTTT | CASRLQGAKEKLFF
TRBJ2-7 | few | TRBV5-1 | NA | TGCGCCAGCAGCTTGGCCGGGACGGCTGCCTTCGAGCAGTACTTC | CASSLAGTAAFEQYF
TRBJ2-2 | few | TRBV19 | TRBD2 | TGTGCCAGTAGAGCCGTTGCGGGAGGGCCTCCCGGGGAGCTGTTTTTT | CASRAVAGGPPGELFF
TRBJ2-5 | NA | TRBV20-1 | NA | TGCAGTGCTAGACGGACTCAAGAGACCCAGTACTTC | CSARRTQETQYF
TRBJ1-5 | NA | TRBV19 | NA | TGTGCCAGTAGTATTAATGCAGGGAGAAGTCAGCCCCAGCATTTT | CASSINAGRSQPQHF
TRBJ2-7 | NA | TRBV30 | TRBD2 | TGTGCCTGGAGCCGCGGGAGCTCCTACGAGCAGTACTTC | CAWSRGSSYEQYF
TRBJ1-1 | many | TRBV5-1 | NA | TGTGCCAGCAGTAGCTTGATGAACACTGAAGCTTTCTTT | CASSSLMNTEAFF
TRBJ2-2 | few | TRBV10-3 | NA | TGTGCCATCAGTGAGGCGAAGGGGGGCACCGGGGAGCTGTTTTTT | CAISEAKGGTGELFF
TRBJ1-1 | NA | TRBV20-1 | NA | TGCAGTGATAGTCTTGTGGAGAACACTGAAGCTTTCTTT | CSDSLVENTEAFF
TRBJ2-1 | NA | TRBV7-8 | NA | TGTGCCAGCAGCCAAGATCTGACTGACAATGAGCAGTTCTTC | CASSQDLTDNEQFF
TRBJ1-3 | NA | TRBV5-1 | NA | TGTGCCAGCAGCTCGGGACTGAGCTCTGGAAACACCATATATTTT | CASSSGLSSGNTIYF
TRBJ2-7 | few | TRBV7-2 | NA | TGTGCCAGCAGCCCACACCCTCAGTCGGGTACCTACGAGCAGTACTTC | CASSPHPQSGTYEQYF
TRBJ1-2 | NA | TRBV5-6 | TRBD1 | TGTGCCAGCAGCTTACCAGGACAGGGGGCGTCGAGCTATGGCTACACCTTC | CASSLPGQGASSYGYTF
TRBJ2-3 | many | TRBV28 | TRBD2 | TGTGCCAGCAGTCTAAGCGGGGGGGATATAGATACGCAGTATTTT | CASSLSGGDIDTQYF
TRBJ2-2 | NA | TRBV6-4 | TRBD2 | TGTGCCAGCAGTGACAGGGCGGGAGAGGACACCGGGGAGCTGTTTTTT | CASSDRAGEDTGELFF
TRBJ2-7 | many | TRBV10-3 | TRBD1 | TGTGCCATCAGTGGGCTTTCCGGGACAGCCTACGAGCAGTACTTC | CAISGLSGTAYEQYF
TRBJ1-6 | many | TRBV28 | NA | TGTGCCAGCACCTCCACAGGGTCGGGTGGGACCCTCCACTTT | CASTSTGSGGTLHF
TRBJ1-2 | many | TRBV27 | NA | TGTGCCAGCTCTCTTCGGGGGGCGGATGGCTACACCTTC | CASSLRGADGYTF
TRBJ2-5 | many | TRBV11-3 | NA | TGTGCCAGCAGCTCGAACCCACTAGCAGACCAAGAGACCCAGTACTTC | CASSSNPLADQETQYF
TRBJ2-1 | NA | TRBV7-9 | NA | TGTGCCAGCAGCTCGGCGACTACCCGATCCTACAATGAGCAGTTCTTC | CASSSATTRSYNEQFF
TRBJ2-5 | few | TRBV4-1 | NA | TGCGCCAGCAGCCAAGATATGGTGGGAGAGACCCAGTACTTC | CASSQDMVGETQYF
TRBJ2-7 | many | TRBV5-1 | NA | TGCGCCAGCAGCATTGGGGCGAACGAGCAGTACTTC | CASSIGANEQYF
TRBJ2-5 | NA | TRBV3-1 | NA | TGTGCCAGCAGCCAAGCTGAGGTACAGGCGATCCAAGAGACCCAGTACTTC | CASSQAEVQAIQETQYF
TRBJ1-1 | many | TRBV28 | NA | TGTGCCAGCATCCTACCCTTGGGACGGGGGAACACTGAAGCTTTCTTT | CASILPLGRGNTEAFF
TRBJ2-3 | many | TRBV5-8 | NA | TGTGCCAGCAGCCTACACCAGGGGAGCACAGATACGCAGTATTTT | CASSLHQGSTDTQYF